These 10 T cell receptor beta chains were all obtained from the same sample, sequenced in a study of blood T cell repertoires in COVID-19 (dated by TCRdb to 2020 to 2022). Library generation was performed with the immunoSEQ multiplex PCR assay. Drawn from immuneACCESS, this table holds only the in-frame rearrangements with V and J called that TCRdb kept. Clones are partly lost; checked studies trace under half to an unresolved V gene and leave the rest unexplained. This sample comprises approximately 70,000 clones, less than 95% of them detected only once. Of the sample, less than 6.5% is held by the ten largest clones. Sequencing used peripheral blood. The origin of the receptors is a woman aged 18-35 years with acute or convalescent COVID-19.

The rearrangement uses TRBV5-6 and TRBJ1-1; 7 bases map to TRBD1. The CDR3 runs 16 residues. Germline V gives CDR1 SGHDT, CDR2 YYEEEE. V shed 2 bases and J 0 bases; nucleotides not matched to a gene: 7. The CDR3 protein is CASSFTRDRLNTEAFF. In DNA, the CDR3 is TGTGCCAGCAGCTTTACAAGGGACAGACTGAACACTGAAGCTTTCTTT.

The CDR3 sequence is CASSLLLAESTDTQYF. The CDR3 DNA reads as TGTGCCAGCAGTTTATTACTAGCGGAGAGCACAGATACGCAGTATTTT. The chain joins TRBV28 to TRBJ2-3, with TRBD2 identical over 8 bases. From germline, CDR1 is MDHEN and CDR2 SYDVKM. The CDR3 is 16 residues long. V lost 1 base and J lost 0; bases outside the gene matches: 3.

In its sample, this clone was seen once. This chain uses TRBV28 with TRBJ1-6; D remains unclear. The CDR3 length is 12 residues. Germline V gives CDR1 MDHEN, CDR2 SYDVKM. Trimming pared 3 bases from V and 18 bases from J, leaving 15 bases between. The DNA for the CDR3 is TGTGCCAGCAGTTTCGGCGCGGGGAGGGACCACTTT. Translating it yields CASSFGAGRDHF. Variable domain in full (rest from reference TRBV28 and TRBJ1-6): DVKVTQSSRYLVKRTGEKVFLECVQDMDHENMFWYRQDPGLGLRLIYFSYDVKMKEKGDIPEGYSVSREKKERFSLILESASTNQTSMYLCASSFGAGRDHFGNGTRLTVT.

The chain combines TRBV4-3 with TRBJ1-1, with 7 bases aligning to TRBD1. Per germline, CDR1 LGHNA and CDR2 YSLEER. Trimming at V came to 1 base and at J to 4 bases, leaving 3 bases not matched to a gene. The CDR3 contains 14 residues. CDR3 in DNA: TGCGCCAGCAGCCAAGGCAGGGGGACCACTGAAGCTTTCTTT. Its translation: CASSQGRGTTEAFF.

The rearrangement links TRBV11-2 to TRBJ2-5; 11 bases are shared with TRBD1. V shed 5 bases and J 2 bases; nucleotides not matched to a gene: 4. CDR1 is SGHAT, CDR2 FQNNGV, per germline. The CDR3 has 15 amino acids. The CDR3 sequence is CASSQGQGVQETQYF. CDR3 nucleotide sequence: TGTGCCAGCAGCCAGGGACAGGGGGTACAAGAGACCCAGTACTTC.

The rearrangement joins TRBV5-1 to TRBJ1-5; tentative D call: TRBD1 (6 bases). The germline gives CDR1 SGHRS, CDR2 YFSETQ. This CDR3 contains 18 residues. V lost 3 bases and J 1 base, leaving 20 bases between the germline ends. The CDR3 nucleotides read TGCGCCAGCAGCTCCGGAAGGACAGATCCGGGGAGCAATCAGCCCCAGCATTTT. This codes for CASSSGRTDPGSNQPQHF.

This clone came up once. The V gene is TRBV7-9, the J gene TRBJ1-3; a possible D gene is TRBD1 (6 bases). Between the trimmed V and J ends, which lost 3 bases and 0 bases, there was a span of 9 bases. Germline V gene sequence: CDR1 SEHNR, CDR2 FQNEAQ (reference sequence). This CDR3 spans 15 amino acids. The CDR3 DNA reads as TGTGCCAGCAGCTTTACAGGGACCTCTGGAAACACCATATATTTT. Its translation is CASSFTGTSGNTIYF.

V and J are TRBV6-4 and TRBJ2-3; 7 bases line up with TRBD1. After removal of 4 bases from V and 3 bases from J, the junction contained 4 bases not matched to a gene. This CDR3 has 14 amino acids. Looked up from germline, CDR1 is MRHNA and CDR2 is SNTAGT. The CDR3 sequence: CASSVDRETDTQYF. DNA of the CDR3: TGTGCCAGCAGTGTCGACAGGGAAACAGATACGCAGTATTTT.

The rearrangement uses TRBV7-9 and TRBJ1-1, with D hard to call. Per germline, CDR1 SEHNR and CDR2 FQNEAQ (reference sequence). This CDR3 is 17 amino acids long. V lost 1 base to trimming and J lost 2 bases, with 17 bases between them. The chain's CDR3 is CASSLERGRTDNTEAFF. CDR3 bases: TGTGCCAGCAGCTTAGAACGAGGGAGGACGGATAACACTGAAGCTTTCTTT.

The chain joins TRBV30 to TRBJ1-1; D perhaps matches TRBD1 (6 bases). This CDR3 contains 12 residues. V shed 3 bases and J shed 6 bases, with 11 bases lying between them. The germline CDR1 and CDR2 sequences are GTSNPN and SVGIG (reference sequence). CDR3 coding DNA: TGTGCCTGGAGAGGGGGGGCCGCTGAAGCTTTCTTT. This gives the protein CAWRGGAAEAFF.